The text below deals with one T cell receptor beta chain. Its antigen is undetermined. Some clones are missing from TCRdb's copy, which holds only in-frame ones; the method was immunoSEQ multiplex PCR. The profile shows tens of thousands of clones, roughly nine tenths of them singletons. The donors were part of the validation cohort, which consisted of roughly 120 subjects and was separate from the first cohort of several hundred subjects. Germline V lookup: CDR1 LNHDA, CDR2 SQIVND (reference sequence). This CDR3 region has 13 residues. The J segment lost 7 bases and the V segment lost 9 bases, leaving 11 bases of the junction unmatched. The data are from a study of cytomegalovirus exposure and HLA in healthy donors. Study-level results: First-cohort TCR clusters were later found to tend to co-occur in the 120 validation repertoires. Accounts indicate the classifier identified cytomegalovirus status with strong specificity and sensitivity. Whilst most TCR sequences proved rare, a subset of public TCRs occurred across many donors.

Material: PBMCs. The chain carries TRBV19 and TRBJ1-2; 7 bases agree with TRBD1. The receptor comes from a woman under 30 in good health and CMV-seronegative. CDR3 sequence (DNA): TGTGCCAGAAGCCAAGGGGGCTTAGGTGGCTACACCTTC. Protein sequence: CARSQGGLGGYTF.